One and the same sample provided the 10 T cell receptor beta chains below, sequenced in a study of cytomegalovirus exposure and HLA in healthy donors. PCR employed 60 Vbeta and 13 Jbeta primers. Libraries were prepared by immunoSEQ multiplex PCR; TCRdb keeps only in-frame clonotypes and omits some of them. The profile covers around 100,000 clones, with around two thirds appearing a single time and less than 4.5% taken by the ten largest. The sample taken for sequencing was PBMCs. These receptors all come from a man aged 30 to 39 in good health and CMV-seropositive.

Of note for this clone: Germline is not matched at one junction end, which may reflect a read error. This chain connects TRBV16 to TRBJ1-2, with D perhaps TRBD1 (5 bases). CDR1 is KGHSY and CDR2 is FQNENV in the germline V gene. CDR3 size: 11 residues. The CDR3 spells CASRSGGSPHF. As DNA, the CDR3 is TGTGCCAGCAGGAGCGGGGGGAGCCCCCACTTC.

The chain combines TRBV10-3 with TRBJ1-5; 7 bases map to TRBD1. Trimming took 6 bases from V and 1 from J; bases not matched to a gene: 3. This CDR3 is built from 14 residues. Germline V gene lookup returns CDR1 ENHRY and CDR2 SYGVKD. The CDR3 spells CAISSGQSNQPQHF. The DNA of the CDR3 is TGTGCCATCAGCTCGGGACAGAGCAATCAGCCCCAGCATTTT.

This clone was observed a few times. The V and J genes are TRBV18 and TRBJ2-7; D not resolved. Looked up from germline, CDR1 is KGHSH and CDR2 is LQKENI. This CDR3 contains 11 residues. The V gene lost 4 bases and the J gene lost 6 bases, with 7 bases spanning the gap. The CDR3 nucleotides are TGTGCCAGCTCACAGCAGGTCGAGCAGTACTTC. Encoded protein: CASSQQVEQYF.

CDR3 sequence (DNA): TGCGCCAGCAGCCCTCAGGACACCACCACAGATACGCAGTATTTT. Translated: CASSPQDTTTDTQYF. The chain uses TRBV5-1 and TRBJ2-3; D may be TRBD1 (5 bases). Germline loops: CDR1 SGHRS, CDR2 YFSETQ. Trimming took 4 bases from V and 2 from J, leaving 14 bases between them. The CDR3 loop spans 15 amino acids.

This clone was seen a few times. The chain recombines TRBV5-4 with TRBJ2-5, with 7 bases that match TRBD2. Germline loops: CDR1 SGHNT, CDR2 YYREEE (reference sequence). The CDR3 is 12 residues long. The V and J ends lost 3 bases and 9 bases, in that order; junction bases with no gene match: 5. The CDR3 protein is CASSWGGGSQYF. Written as DNA, the CDR3 is TGTGCCAGCAGCTGGGGGGGTGGTTCCCAGTACTTC. Full variable domain (rest looked up from reference TRBV5-4 and TRBJ2-5): ETGVTQSPTHLIKTRGQQVTLRCSSQSGHNTVSWYQQALGQGPQFIFQYYREEENGRGNFPPRFSGLQFPNYSSELNVNALELDDSALYLCASSWGGGSQYFGPGTRLLVL.

The chain employs TRBV7-9 and TRBJ2-6; 8 bases line up with TRBD1. V shed 5 bases and J 0 bases; nucleotides not matched to a gene: 9. CDR3 length: 18 amino acids. Germline V lookup: CDR1 SEHNR, CDR2 FQNEAQ (reference sequence). CDR3 amino acids: CASSPGQGIFSGANVLTF. CDR3 DNA sequence: TGTGCCAGCAGCCCTGGACAGGGTATATTCTCTGGGGCCAACGTCCTGACTTTC.

Note on this clone: Other DNA sequences in this sample translate to the same CDR3. The rearrangement joins TRBV6-6 to TRBJ1-6; D gene ambiguous. This CDR3 is 14 amino acids long. Germline V lookup: CDR1 MNHNY, CDR2 SVGAGI (reference sequence). Trimming pared 6 bases from V and 9 bases from J, leaving 15 bases between. The DNA of the CDR3 is TGTGCCAGCAGCCCCGGGGAGTGGGGTTCACCCCTCCACTTT. Its translation is CASSPGEWGSPLHF.

The chain employs TRBV5-1 and TRBJ1-1; 9 bases match TRBD1. There are 13 residues in the CDR3. Germline loops: CDR1 SGHRS, CDR2 YFSETQ. Unmatched junction bases numbered 3, after V lost 4 bases and J lost 5 bases. CDR3 in amino acids: CASSPGQGTEAFF. The CDR3 nucleotides are TGCGCCAGCAGCCCGGGACAGGGAACTGAAGCTTTCTTT.

The V call is TRBV27, the J call TRBJ1-2; maybe TRBD1 (5 bases). The CDR3 spans 13 residues. V gave up 0 bases and J gave up 7 bases, with 9 bases separating them. Germline CDR1 and CDR2: MNHEY and SMNVEV (reference sequence). The chain's CDR3 is CASSLSGQPGYTF. DNA for the CDR3: TGTGCCAGCAGTTTATCGGGGCAGCCTGGCTACACCTTC.

The chain combines TRBV9 with TRBJ1-4; D unclear. The CDR3 runs 14 residues. V lost 3 bases to trimming and J lost 6 bases, with 12 bases between them. CDR1 and CDR2 (germline): SGDLS, YYNGEE. The CDR3 nucleotides read TGTGCCAGCAGCGGGGCGTTGACGGATGAAAAACTGTTTTTT. Residues: CASSGALTDEKLFF.